The 8 T cell receptor beta chains presented below share a single source sample, sequenced in a study of blood T cell repertoires in COVID-19. Clones were read by immunoSEQ multiplex PCR, and TCRdb kept only the in-frame ones, dropping some. There are 130,000 or so clones in the sample; approximately 84% occur only once, and about a sixth lies in the top ten. What was sequenced was peripheral blood. The receptors here all came from a woman older than 75 with acute or convalescent COVID-19.

Concerning this clone: The same CDR3 can be traced to other DNA sequences in this sample. CDR3 DNA sequence: TGTGCCAGTAGTGGGACAGGGAATCAGCCCCAGCATTTT. Its translation: CASSGTGNQPQHF. This rearrangement joins TRBV19 to TRBJ1-5; 9 nucleotides match TRBD1. The CDR3 has 13 residues. V lost 5 bases to trimming and J lost 4 bases; unmatched junction nucleotides: 0. The germline CDR1 and CDR2 sequences are LNHDA and SQIVND (reference sequence).

The chain has TRBV12-3 or TRBV12-4 and TRBJ1-1; D uncertain. This CDR3 is 13 amino acids long. Trimming removed 6 bases from V and 1 base from J, with 9 bases in between. The CDR3 protein is CASSRNGNTEAFF. CDR3 bases: TGTGCCAGCAGCCGAAACGGGAACACTGAAGCTTTCTTT.

This rearrangement joins TRBV2 to TRBJ2-5; TRBD1 agrees at 10 bases. The trim removed 2 bases at V and 2 bases at J, leaving 8 bases unmatched. This CDR3 spans 17 amino acids. Germline V CDR1 and CDR2: SNHLY, FYNNEI. CDR3 loop: CASSESRGTGAQETQYF. The CDR3 DNA reads TGTGCCAGCAGTGAAAGTAGAGGGACAGGGGCGCAAGAGACCCAGTACTTC.

Within the sample, this clone is medium-sized. The rearrangement uses TRBV6-6 and TRBJ1-5; no clear D. Germline V gives CDR1 MNHNY, CDR2 SVGAGI (reference sequence). The CDR3 is 14 residues long. V was shortened by 8 bases and J by 0 bases, with 11 bases between the two germline ends. The CDR3 coding sequence is TGTGCCAGCGCGAGGCAGAATAGCAATCAGCCCCAGCATTTT. It encodes CASARQNSNQPQHF.

The rearrangement uses TRBV5-8 and TRBJ1-6; 7 nucleotides line up with TRBD1. J was trimmed by 5 bases and V by 0 bases; bases with no gene match: 5. In germline, CDR1 is SGHTS, CDR2 YDEGEE. The length of the CDR3 is 16 residues. CDR3 DNA: TGTGCCAGCAGCTTGGTTATGGGACAGAATAATTCACCCCTCCACTTT. It is translated as CASSLVMGQNNSPLHF. Full variable domain (rest looked up from reference TRBV5-8 and TRBJ1-6): EAGVTQSPTHLIKTRGQQATLRCSPISGHTSVYWYQQALGLGLQFLLWYDEGEERNRGNFPPRFSGRQFPNYSSELNVNALELEDSALYLCASSLVMGQNNSPLHFGNGTRLTVT.

This clone occurred once. V is TRBV25-1 and J is TRBJ2-1; TRBD1 is a possible D gene (6 bases). The CDR3 has 15 residues. The germline CDR1 and CDR2 sequences are MGHDK and SYGVNS. The V and J ends lost 1 base and 3 bases respectively, with 10 bases between them. CDR3 amino acids: CASSESPDSYNEQFF. In DNA, the CDR3 is TGTGCCAGCAGTGAATCTCCGGACAGCTACAATGAGCAGTTCTTC.

The V gene is TRBV19, the J gene TRBJ2-7, with 8 bases that match TRBD2. Germline assignment: CDR1 LNHDA and CDR2 SQIVND (reference sequence). The CDR3 is made up of 17 amino acids. V lost 3 bases to trimming and J lost 7 bases; unmatched junction nucleotides: 17. The chain's CDR3 is CASSIRGGEPPFREQYF. CDR3 in DNA: TGTGCCAGTAGTATTCGGGGGGGGGAACCTCCGTTTAGAGAGCAGTACTTC.

The chain uses TRBV29-1 and TRBJ2-1, with D possibly matching TRBD1 (6 bases). The CDR3 is made up of 12 amino acids. V shed 4 bases and J shed 5 bases, with 9 bases lying between them. Germline V CDR1 and CDR2: SQVTM, ANQGSEA. DNA for the CDR3: TGCAGCGTTGGACAGGCAAACAATGAGCAGTTCTTC. Translated: CSVGQANNEQFF.